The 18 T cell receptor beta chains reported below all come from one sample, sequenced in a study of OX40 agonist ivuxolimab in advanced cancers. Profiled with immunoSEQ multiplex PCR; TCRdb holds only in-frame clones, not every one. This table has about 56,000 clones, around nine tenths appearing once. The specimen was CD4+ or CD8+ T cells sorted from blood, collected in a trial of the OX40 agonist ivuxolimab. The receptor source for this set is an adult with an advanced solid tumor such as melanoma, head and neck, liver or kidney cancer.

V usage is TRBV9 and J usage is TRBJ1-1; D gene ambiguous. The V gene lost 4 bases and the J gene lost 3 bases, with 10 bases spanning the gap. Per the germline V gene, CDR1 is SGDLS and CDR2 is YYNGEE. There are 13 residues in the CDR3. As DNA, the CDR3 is TGTGCCAGCAGCAACTCTGGCCACACTGAAGCTTTCTTT. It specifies CASSNSGHTEAFF.

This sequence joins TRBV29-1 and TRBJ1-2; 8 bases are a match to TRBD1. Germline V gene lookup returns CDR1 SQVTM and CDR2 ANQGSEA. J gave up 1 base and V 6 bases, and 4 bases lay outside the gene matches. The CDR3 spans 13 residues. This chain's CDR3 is CSVGQGLNYGYTF. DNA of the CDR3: TGCAGCGTCGGACAGGGCCTTAACTATGGCTACACCTTC.

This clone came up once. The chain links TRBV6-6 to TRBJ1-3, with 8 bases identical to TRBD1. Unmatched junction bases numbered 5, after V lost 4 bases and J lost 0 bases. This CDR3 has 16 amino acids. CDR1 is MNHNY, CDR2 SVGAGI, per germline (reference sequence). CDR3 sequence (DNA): TGTGCCAGCAGTTTGGGACAGGCGAACTCTGGAAACACCATATATTTT. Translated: CASSLGQANSGNTIYF.

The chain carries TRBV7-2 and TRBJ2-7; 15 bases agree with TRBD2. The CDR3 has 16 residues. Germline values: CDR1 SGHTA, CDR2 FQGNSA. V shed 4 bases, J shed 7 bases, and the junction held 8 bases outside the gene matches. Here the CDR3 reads CASSSGLAGGPGEQYF. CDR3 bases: TGTGCCAGCAGCTCTGGACTAGCGGGAGGGCCGGGGGAGCAGTACTTC.

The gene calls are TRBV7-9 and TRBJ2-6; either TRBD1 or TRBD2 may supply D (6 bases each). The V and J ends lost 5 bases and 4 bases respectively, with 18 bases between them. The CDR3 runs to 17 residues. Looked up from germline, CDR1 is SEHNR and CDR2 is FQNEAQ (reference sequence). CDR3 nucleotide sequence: TGTGCCAGCAGCCCCCGCCGGCAGGGGAGGGGGGCCAACGTCCTGACTTTC. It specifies CASSPRRQGRGANVLTF.

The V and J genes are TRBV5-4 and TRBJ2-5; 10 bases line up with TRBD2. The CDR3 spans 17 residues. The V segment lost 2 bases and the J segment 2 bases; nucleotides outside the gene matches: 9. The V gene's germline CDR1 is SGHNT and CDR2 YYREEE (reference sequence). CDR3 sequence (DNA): TGTGCCAGCAGCTTTTGGGGCCTAGCGGGAGCACAAGAGACCCAGTACTTC. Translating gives CASSFWGLAGAQETQYF.

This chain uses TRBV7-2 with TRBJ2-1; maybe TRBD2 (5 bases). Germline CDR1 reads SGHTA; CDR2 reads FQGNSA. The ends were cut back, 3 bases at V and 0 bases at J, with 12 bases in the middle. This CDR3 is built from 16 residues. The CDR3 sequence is CASSLRGSSSYNEQFF. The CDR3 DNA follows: TGTGCCAGCAGCTTGCGAGGGAGCAGCTCCTACAATGAGCAGTTCTTC.

The CDR3 loop reads CSVEGLRGPDTQYF. The DNA for the CDR3 is TGCAGCGTTGAAGGCCTGAGGGGACCAGATACGCAGTATTTT. This sequence joins TRBV29-1 and TRBJ2-3; possibly TRBD1 or TRBD2 for D (5 bases each). CDR1 SQVTM and CDR2 ANQGSEA come from the germline V gene. The CDR3 is made up of 14 amino acids. V lost 1 base, J lost 4 bases, and 12 bases lay in between.

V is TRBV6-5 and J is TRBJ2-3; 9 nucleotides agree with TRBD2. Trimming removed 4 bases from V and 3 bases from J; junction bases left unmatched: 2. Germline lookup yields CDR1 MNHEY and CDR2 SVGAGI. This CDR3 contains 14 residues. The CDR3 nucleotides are TGTGCCAGCAGTTCAAGCGGGAGGACAGATACGCAGTATTTT. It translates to CASSSSGRTDTQYF.

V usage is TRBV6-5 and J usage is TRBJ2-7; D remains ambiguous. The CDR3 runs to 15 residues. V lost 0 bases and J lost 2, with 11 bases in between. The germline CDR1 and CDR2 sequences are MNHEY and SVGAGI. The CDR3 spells CASSYSADRPYEQYF. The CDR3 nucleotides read TGTGCCAGCAGTTACTCGGCAGACCGACCCTACGAGCAGTACTTC.

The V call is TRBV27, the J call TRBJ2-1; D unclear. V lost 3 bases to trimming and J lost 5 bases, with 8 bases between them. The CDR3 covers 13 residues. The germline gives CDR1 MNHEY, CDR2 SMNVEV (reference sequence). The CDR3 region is CASSFGRNNEQFF. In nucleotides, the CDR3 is TGTGCCAGCAGTTTCGGCAGAAACAATGAGCAGTTCTTC.

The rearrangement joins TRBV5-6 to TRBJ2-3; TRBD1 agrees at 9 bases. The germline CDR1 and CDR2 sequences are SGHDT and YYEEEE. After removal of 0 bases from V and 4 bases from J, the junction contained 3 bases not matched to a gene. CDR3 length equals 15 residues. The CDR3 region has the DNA TGTGCCAGCAGCTTGGGGGACAGGGTCGCAGATACGCAGTATTTT. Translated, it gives CASSLGDRVADTQYF. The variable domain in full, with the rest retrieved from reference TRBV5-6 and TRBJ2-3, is DAGVTQSPTHLIKTRGQQVTLRCSPKSGHDTVSWYQQALGQGPQFIFQYYEEEERQRGNFPDRFSGHQFPNYSSELNVNALLLGDSALYLCASSLGDRVADTQYFGPGTRLTVL.

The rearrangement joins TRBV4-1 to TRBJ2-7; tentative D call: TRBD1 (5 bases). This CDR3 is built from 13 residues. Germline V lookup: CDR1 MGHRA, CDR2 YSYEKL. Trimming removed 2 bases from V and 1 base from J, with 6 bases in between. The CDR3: CASSQQGSYEQYF. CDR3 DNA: TGCGCCAGCAGCCAACAGGGTTCCTACGAGCAGTACTTC.

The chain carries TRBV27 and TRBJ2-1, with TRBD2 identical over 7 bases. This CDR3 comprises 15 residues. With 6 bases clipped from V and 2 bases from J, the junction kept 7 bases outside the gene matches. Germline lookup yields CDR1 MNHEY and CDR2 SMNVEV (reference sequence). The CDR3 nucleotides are TGTGCCAGCAGCCCGTCGGCGGGGGCCTACAATGAGCAGTTCTTC. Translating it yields CASSPSAGAYNEQFF.

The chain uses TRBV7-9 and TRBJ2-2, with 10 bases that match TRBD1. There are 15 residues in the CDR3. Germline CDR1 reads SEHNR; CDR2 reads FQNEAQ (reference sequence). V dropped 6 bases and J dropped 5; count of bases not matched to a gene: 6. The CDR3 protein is CASSPGQGWTGELFF. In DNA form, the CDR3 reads TGTGCCAGCAGTCCGGGACAGGGGTGGACCGGGGAGCTGTTTTTT.

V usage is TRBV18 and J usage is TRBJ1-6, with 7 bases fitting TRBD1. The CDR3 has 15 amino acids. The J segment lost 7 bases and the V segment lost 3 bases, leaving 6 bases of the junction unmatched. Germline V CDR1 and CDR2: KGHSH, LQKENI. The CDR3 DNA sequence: TGTGCCAGCTCACCCTCGGGACAGCCCAATTCACCCCTCCACTTT. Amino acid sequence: CASSPSGQPNSPLHF.

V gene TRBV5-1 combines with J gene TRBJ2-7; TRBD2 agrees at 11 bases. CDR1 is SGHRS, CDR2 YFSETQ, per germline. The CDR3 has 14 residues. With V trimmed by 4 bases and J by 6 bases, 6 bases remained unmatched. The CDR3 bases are TGCGCCAGCAGCATTAGCGGGAGGGCCAGCGAGCAGTACTTC. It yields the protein CASSISGRASEQYF.

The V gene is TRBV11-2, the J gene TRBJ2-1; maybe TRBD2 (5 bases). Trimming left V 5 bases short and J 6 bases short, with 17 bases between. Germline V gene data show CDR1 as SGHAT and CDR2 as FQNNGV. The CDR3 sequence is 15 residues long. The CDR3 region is CASSPSGTSGNEQFF. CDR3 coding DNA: TGTGCCAGCAGCCCCTCGGGAACATCTGGCAATGAGCAGTTCTTC. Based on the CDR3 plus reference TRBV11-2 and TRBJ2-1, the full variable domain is EAGVAQSPRYKIIEKRQSVAFWCNPISGHATLYWYQQILGQGPKLLIQFQNNGVVDDSQLPKDRFSAERLKGVDSTLKIQPAKLEDSAVYLCASSPSGTSGNEQFFGPGTRLTVL.